This TCR beta chain was documented in a study of T cell changes during pregnancy in multiple sclerosis. The CDR3 is made up of 15 amino acids. Trimming shortened V by 1 base and J by 1 base, and 11 bases separated the two germline ends. The V gene's germline CDR1 is SGHTA and CDR2 FQGNSA. Clones were read by immunoSEQ multiplex PCR, and TCRdb kept only the in-frame ones, dropping some. The repertoire holds over 65,000 clones, with approximately 89% as singletons. The J gene is TRBJ2-7, the V gene TRBV7-2, with D tentatively TRBD1 (5 bases). The sequencing here drew on peripheral blood, taken in the first trimester of pregnancy. This receptor was taken from a female donor with multiple sclerosis, enrolled in a pregnancy study. The chain's CDR3 is CASSLGARVSYEQYF. The CDR3 nucleotides are TGTGCCAGCAGCTTAGGGGCCAGGGTGTCCTACGAGCAGTACTTC.